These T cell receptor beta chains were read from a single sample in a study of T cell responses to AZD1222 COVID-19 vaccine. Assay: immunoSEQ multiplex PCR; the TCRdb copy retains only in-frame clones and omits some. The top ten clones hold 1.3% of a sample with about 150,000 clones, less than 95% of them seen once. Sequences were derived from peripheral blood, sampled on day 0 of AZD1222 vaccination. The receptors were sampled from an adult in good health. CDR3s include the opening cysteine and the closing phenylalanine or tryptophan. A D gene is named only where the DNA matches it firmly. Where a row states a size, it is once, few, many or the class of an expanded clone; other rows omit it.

DNA: TGTGCCACCAGCAGGAATCTCGCGGGAGGGGGGGAGACCCAGTACTTC; CDR3: CATSRNLAGGGETQYF; V: TRBV15; J: TRBJ2-5; size: -; D: TRBD2
DNA: TGTGCCAGTAGTCATGGCAGACTGAACACTGAAGCTTTCTTT; CDR3: CASSHGRLNTEAFF; V: TRBV19; J: TRBJ1-1; size: -; D: -
DNA: TGTGCCAGCAGCTCTAGGAATTCACCCCTCCACTTT; CDR3: CASSSRNSPLHF; V: TRBV11-2; J: TRBJ1-6; size: -; D: -
DNA: TGTGCCAGCAGTTGGGGACAGGGGAGTGAAAAACTGTTTTTT; CDR3: CASSWGQGSEKLFF; V: TRBV28; J: TRBJ1-4; size: -; D: TRBD1
DNA: TGTGCCAGCAGCTCCGGGACCCTCCCGGCCTACGAGCAGTACTTC; CDR3: CASSSGTLPAYEQYF; V: TRBV28; J: TRBJ2-7; size: -; D: -
DNA: TGTGCCAGCAGCTTGGGGACTCATTTCGAAGAGACCCAGTACTTC; CDR3: CASSLGTHFEETQYF; V: TRBV5-6; J: TRBJ2-5; size: -; D: -
DNA: TGTGCCAGCAGGGGTAGCGGAACCTACGAGCAGTACTTC; CDR3: CASRGSGTYEQYF; V: TRBV6-5; J: TRBJ2-7; size: -; D: -
DNA: TGTGCCAGCAGCTTTGACAGGTGGACAGATACGCAGTATTTT; CDR3: CASSFDRWTDTQYF; V: TRBV7-9; J: TRBJ2-3; size: -; D: -
DNA: TGTGCCAGCTCACCCCTAGCGGGGCGGACAGATACGCAGTATTTT; CDR3: CASSPLAGRTDTQYF; V: TRBV18; J: TRBJ2-3; size: -; D: TRBD2
DNA: TGTGCCAGTAGTGCCATAGATAGTTACAATGAGCAGTTCTTC; CDR3: CASSAIDSYNEQFF; V: TRBV19; J: TRBJ2-1; size: -; D: -
DNA: TGTGCCAGCAGCCCAACTAGCGGGGGGGCCACAGGTTACAATGAGCAGTTCTTC; CDR3: CASSPTSGGATGYNEQFF; V: TRBV7-9; J: TRBJ2-1; size: -; D: TRBD2
DNA: TGTGCCAGCAGCTTCAAAAACACCGGGGAGCTGTTTTTT; CDR3: CASSFKNTGELFF; V: TRBV7-3; J: TRBJ2-2; size: few; D: -
DNA: TGTGCCAGTCTCCCACCGGGGGCCGGCTATGGCTACACCTTC; CDR3: CASLPPGAGYGYTF; V: TRBV19; J: TRBJ1-2; size: -; D: -
DNA: TGTGCCAGCAGCTTGGAGGCGAAGACTGAAGCTTTCTTT; CDR3: CASSLEAKTEAFF; V: TRBV5-5; J: TRBJ1-1; size: -; D: -
DNA: TGTGCCACCAGTGATCAGGGGACAGGGGGCGGCTCGAACACTGAAGCTTTCTTT; CDR3: CATSDQGTGGGSNTEAFF; V: TRBV24-1; J: TRBJ1-1; size: -; D: TRBD1
DNA: TGCGCCAGCAGCCAAGCGTCTGGAGATCCAGATACGCAGTATTTT; CDR3: CASSQASGDPDTQYF; V: TRBV4-3; J: TRBJ2-3; size: -; D: -
DNA: TGTGCCAGTACCCCCGGACTAGCGGGAGGAAGCCACGAGCAGTACTTC; CDR3: CASTPGLAGGSHEQYF; V: TRBV19; J: TRBJ2-7; size: -; D: TRBD2
DNA: TGTGCCAGCAGTCTAGGACTGTACAATCAGCCCCAGCATTTT; CDR3: CASSLGLYNQPQHF; V: TRBV6-5; J: TRBJ1-5; size: -; D: -
DNA: TGTGCCAGCAGTTTCCCAATTTTTATAAAAGGGACTAGCGGGAGAAAAACCTACAATGAGCAGTTCTTC; CDR3: CASSFPIFIKGTSGRKTYNEQFF; V: TRBV28; J: TRBJ2-1; size: -; D: TRBD2
DNA: TGTGCCAGCAGCAGGACAGGCACGGGAAACACCATATATTTT; CDR3: CASSRTGTGNTIYF; V: TRBV5-5; J: TRBJ1-3; size: -; D: TRBD1
DNA: TGTGCCTGGGAATTGAACACTGAAGCTTTCTTT; CDR3: CAWELNTEAFF; V: TRBV30; J: TRBJ1-1; size: -; D: -
DNA: TGTGCCAGCAGCTTACAGGGTACCTACGAGCAGTACTTC; CDR3: CASSLQGTYEQYF; V: TRBV7-2; J: TRBJ2-7; size: -; D: -
DNA: TGTGCCAGTAGTCCGACCGCCCAAGACGGAAGATACACTGAAGCTTTCTTT; CDR3: CASSPTAQDGRYTEAFF; V: TRBV19; J: TRBJ1-1; size: -; D: -
DNA: TGTGCCATCAGTGAGCTAAGGGACAGGGATTATGGCTACACCTTC; CDR3: CAISELRDRDYGYTF; V: TRBV10-3; J: TRBJ1-2; size: -; D: TRBD1
DNA: TGTGCCAGTTCCCCAGCAGGGACAGATACGCAGTATTTT; CDR3: CASSPAGTDTQYF; V: TRBV25-1; J: TRBJ2-3; size: -; D: -
DNA: TGCAGCGTTGAAGATTTAAAAGAACAGGTCGCAAACTATAACTATGGCTACACCTTC; CDR3: CSVEDLKEQVANYNYGYTF; V: TRBV29-1; J: TRBJ1-2; size: -; D: -
DNA: TGTGCCAGCAGTGGAATGGGACAGGGGTTACCAAAGGACTCACCCCTCCACTTT; CDR3: CASSGMGQGLPKDSPLHF; V: TRBV6-1; J: TRBJ1-6; size: once; D: TRBD1
DNA: TGTGCCAGCAACGGGGACGTCTACAATGAGCAGTTCTTC; CDR3: CASNGDVYNEQFF; V: TRBV28; J: TRBJ2-1; size: -; D: -
DNA: TGTGCCAGCAGCCCCCACGAGATTCCATACACTGAAGCTTTCTTT; CDR3: CASSPHEIPYTEAFF; V: TRBV11-2; J: TRBJ1-1; size: -; D: -
DNA: TGCAGCGTTGAAGATCCGATACTCTCCTATGGCTACACCTTC; CDR3: CSVEDPILSYGYTF; V: TRBV29-1; J: TRBJ1-2; size: -; D: -
DNA: TGTGCCACCAGCTCCCGAGAGGGCCCTCAGCCCCAGCATTTT; CDR3: CATSSREGPQPQHF; V: TRBV15; J: TRBJ1-5; size: -; D: -
DNA: TGTGCCAGCAGCTTGCAGGGAGCTGAAGCTTTCTTT; CDR3: CASSLQGAEAFF; V: TRBV7-9; J: TRBJ1-1; size: -; D: -
DNA: TGCAGCGTTGTTCCGGGCACCTACGAGCAGTACTTC; CDR3: CSVVPGTYEQYF; V: TRBV29-1; J: TRBJ2-7; size: -; D: -
DNA: TGTGCCAGTAGTATTGAGGAGGGAAGCACGTACGAGCAGTACTTC; CDR3: CASSIEEGSTYEQYF; V: TRBV19; J: TRBJ2-7; size: -; D: -
DNA: TGCAGCGCCGTCGTGGCCTCCTGGGGCTACACCTTC; CDR3: CSAVVASWGYTF; V: TRBV29-1; J: TRBJ1-2; size: once; D: -
DNA: TGTGCCAGCAGCTTCCCCGTCCTTTCTCCGCCTGGAGAGCAGTTCTTC; CDR3: CASSFPVLSPPGEQFF; V: TRBV5-6; J: TRBJ2-1; size: once; D: -
DNA: TGTGCCAGCAGTGAATACACGGAGGCTAATGAAAAACTGTTTTTT; CDR3: CASSEYTEANEKLFF; V: TRBV25-1; J: TRBJ1-4; size: -; D: -
DNA: TGCGCCACGCCAATAGAATGGGGACGGGAGACCCAGTACTTC; CDR3: CATPIEWGRETQYF; V: TRBV4-1; J: TRBJ2-5; size: -; D: -
DNA: TGTGCCAGCAGCTTGGGAAATGAAAAACTGTTTTTT; CDR3: CASSLGNEKLFF; V: TRBV25-1; J: TRBJ1-4; size: -; D: -
DNA: TGCGCCAGCAGCTTGGAACCGTACACTGAAGCTTTCTTT; CDR3: CASSLEPYTEAFF; V: TRBV5-1; J: TRBJ1-1; size: -; D: -